This TCR beta chain was recorded in a study of blood T cell repertoires in COVID-19. CDR1 is MNHEY and CDR2 is SVGAGI in the germline V gene. The V segment lost 0 bases and the J segment 7 bases; nucleotides outside the gene matches: 0. CDR3 size: 12 residues. In the original processing: It was from reference gene primer amplification that nucleated cell counts were estimated. Generated by immunoSEQ multiplex PCR, the TCRdb table keeps only in-frame clones and is missing some. Clonal size and the V and J genes are those of that table, whereas D and trimming came from the DNA. The repertoire has about 69,000 clones, 90% of them found once; the top ten carry more than 4.5%.

This TCR was recovered from a man aged 45-60 years with acute or convalescent COVID-19. The sequencing sample was made of peripheral blood. This chain connects TRBV6-5 to TRBJ2-7; TRBD2 matches 7 bases. The CDR3 here is CASSYSGGEQYF. CDR3 in DNA: TGTGCCAGCAGTTACTCGGGGGGGGAGCAGTACTTC.